These T cell receptor beta chains were read from a single sample in a study of CD8+CD57+ T cells in acquired aplastic anemia. TCRdb processed the reads anew with MiXCR; each CDR3 protein has one entry. Of about 160,000 distinct CDR3 sequences listed, 71% are singletons. Material: sorted CD4+, CD8+, or CD8+CD57+ T cells (not recorded which) from PBMCs. The receptors come from a human donor with aplastic anemia. Each CDR3 is given with its conserved first and last residue. Fields, in order: clone size, D gene, V gene, J gene, CDR3 DNA, CDR3 protein. The D gene is left open where the match is weak. Part of the rows lack a size; the others show once, few, many or a class for expanded clones.

abundance: -
d_gene: -
v_gene: TRBV25-1
j_gene: TRBJ2-6
CDR3nt: TGTGCCAGCAGATTATCGTCTGGGGCCAACGTCCTGACTTTC
CDR3aa: CASRLSSGANVLTF

abundance: few
d_gene: -
v_gene: TRBV5-1
j_gene: TRBJ1-2
CDR3nt: TGCGCCAGCAGCGTGGACGGCGACAACTATGGCTACACCTTC
CDR3aa: CASSVDGDNYGYTF

abundance: -
d_gene: -
v_gene: TRBV10-3
j_gene: TRBJ2-3
CDR3nt: TGTGCCAGCAGAGAGAGGGGTCCCTACGAGCAGTATTTT
CDR3aa: CASRERGPYEQYF

abundance: -
d_gene: -
v_gene: TRBV6-1
j_gene: TRBJ2-1
CDR3nt: TGTGCCAGCAGTCTTCGACCCAATGAGCAGTTCTTC
CDR3aa: CASSLRPNEQFF

abundance: -
d_gene: TRBD2
v_gene: TRBV20-1
j_gene: TRBJ2-2
CDR3nt: TGCAGTGCTACCCGAGGGGGGCGGGAGGCCGGGGAGCTGTTTTTT
CDR3aa: CSATRGGREAGELFF

abundance: few
d_gene: -
v_gene: TRBV10-3
j_gene: TRBJ2-1
CDR3nt: TGTGCCATCAGTGAAGGGACAGAGCAGTTCTTC
CDR3aa: CAISEGTEQFF

abundance: -
d_gene: -
v_gene: TRBV7-9
j_gene: TRBJ1-2
CDR3nt: TGTGCCAGCAGCTTAGTAGTAGGCGATGGCTACACCTTC
CDR3aa: CASSLVVGDGYTF

abundance: few
d_gene: -
v_gene: TRBV10-3
j_gene: TRBJ2-7
CDR3nt: TGTGCCATCAGTGAAGAACTCCTGAGCTCCTACGAGCAGTACTTC
CDR3aa: CAISEELLSSYEQYF

abundance: -
d_gene: -
v_gene: TRBV7-9
j_gene: TRBJ2-5
CDR3nt: TGTGCCAGCAGATTCGGCAACCAAGAGACCCAGTACTTC
CDR3aa: CASRFGNQETQYF

abundance: -
d_gene: -
v_gene: TRBV2
j_gene: TRBJ2-3
CDR3nt: TGTGCCAGCAACTCACTCCGGGGCACAGATACGCAGTATTTT
CDR3aa: CASNSLRGTDTQYF

abundance: -
d_gene: -
v_gene: TRBV29-1
j_gene: TRBJ1-1
CDR3nt: TGCAGCGCTGGGCTCTTGAACACTGAAGCTTTCTTT
CDR3aa: CSAGLLNTEAFF

abundance: -
d_gene: TRBD1
v_gene: TRBV10-2
j_gene: TRBJ1-3
CDR3nt: TGCGCCAGCAGTGAGGCAGGGGGCAGAAACACCATATATTTT
CDR3aa: CASSEAGGRNTIYF

abundance: -
d_gene: -
v_gene: TRBV20-1
j_gene: TRBJ2-3
CDR3nt: TGCAGTGCTAGAGATTGGAGCGACCCTAGCACAGATACGCAGTATTTT
CDR3aa: CSARDWSDPSTDTQYF

abundance: -
d_gene: -
v_gene: TRBV24-1
j_gene: TRBJ1-2
CDR3nt: TGTGCCACCAGTGAGACAGGAAAGTATGGCTACACCTTC
CDR3aa: CATSETGKYGYTF

abundance: few
d_gene: -
v_gene: TRBV7-9
j_gene: TRBJ2-7
CDR3nt: TGTGCCAGCACGAGTTCCCGCTCCTACGAGCAGTACTTC
CDR3aa: CASTSSRSYEQYF

abundance: -
d_gene: -
v_gene: TRBV7-2
j_gene: TRBJ1-2
CDR3nt: TGTGCCAGCAGCCGACAAGACTATGGCTACACCTTC
CDR3aa: CASSRQDYGYTF

abundance: -
d_gene: -
v_gene: TRBV12-3/TRBV12-4
j_gene: TRBJ2-7
CDR3nt: TGTGCCAGCAGCCCCCCGGGCCCTACCTACGAGCAGTACTTC
CDR3aa: CASSPPGPTYEQYF

abundance: -
d_gene: TRBD2
v_gene: TRBV20-1
j_gene: TRBJ2-1
CDR3nt: TGCAGTGCCATACAGCGGGGGAGAAACAATGAGCAGTTCTTC
CDR3aa: CSAIQRGRNNEQFF

abundance: -
d_gene: -
v_gene: TRBV19
j_gene: TRBJ1-5
CDR3nt: TGTGCCAGCTCTATAACAGGGAGCGGCAATCAGCCCCAGCATTTT
CDR3aa: CASSITGSGNQPQHF

abundance: -
d_gene: -
v_gene: TRBV29-1
j_gene: TRBJ1-2
CDR3nt: TGCAGCGCCCAGGGAGGGATTGGCTACACCTTC
CDR3aa: CSAQGGIGYTF

abundance: few
d_gene: -
v_gene: TRBV4-3
j_gene: TRBJ2-2
CDR3nt: TGCGCCAGCAGCCAAGGTGCAGGGGAAGCCGGGGAGCTGTTTTTT
CDR3aa: CASSQGAGEAGELFF

abundance: -
d_gene: -
v_gene: TRBV7-6
j_gene: TRBJ2-7
CDR3nt: TGTGCCAGCAGCCCAGGGGAGGGGGGGCCATACGAGCAGTACTTC
CDR3aa: CASSPGEGGPYEQYF

abundance: -
d_gene: -
v_gene: TRBV2
j_gene: TRBJ1-4
CDR3nt: TGTGCCAGCAGCCTGTTCCTTAATGAAAAACTGTTTTTT
CDR3aa: CASSLFLNEKLFF

abundance: once
d_gene: TRBD2
v_gene: TRBV20-1
j_gene: TRBJ2-5
CDR3nt: TGCAGTGCCCCGAGCGGGGGGCAAGAGACCCAGTACTTC
CDR3aa: CSAPSGGQETQYF

abundance: -
d_gene: -
v_gene: TRBV11-3
j_gene: TRBJ2-5
CDR3nt: TGTGCCAGCAGCCCCGGGACACAAAAAGAGACCCAGTACTTC
CDR3aa: CASSPGTQKETQYF

abundance: -
d_gene: TRBD2
v_gene: TRBV11-2
j_gene: TRBJ2-3
CDR3nt: TGTGCCAGCAGCTTAGATTGGACTAGCGGGAGAACAGATACGCAGTATTTT
CDR3aa: CASSLDWTSGRTDTQYF

abundance: -
d_gene: -
v_gene: TRBV2
j_gene: TRBJ1-6
CDR3nt: TGTGCCAGCAGTGAAGTCGGGACTAGCGGGGGGACCTATAATTCACCCCTCCACTTT
CDR3aa: CASSEVGTSGGTYNSPLHF

abundance: -
d_gene: -
v_gene: TRBV4-3
j_gene: TRBJ1-1
CDR3nt: TGCGCCAGCAGCCAAGATCCTCCGGGGAACACTGAAGCTTTCTTT
CDR3aa: CASSQDPPGNTEAFF

abundance: -
d_gene: -
v_gene: TRBV6-9
j_gene: TRBJ2-3
CDR3nt: TGTGCCAGCAGTCAAGAGGGGGGAGATACGCAGTATTTT
CDR3aa: CASSQEGGDTQYF

abundance: -
d_gene: -
v_gene: TRBV29-1
j_gene: TRBJ1-3
CDR3nt: TGCAGCGTTCCTACAGGGACCTCTGGAAACACCATATATTTT
CDR3aa: CSVPTGTSGNTIYF

abundance: medium-sized
d_gene: -
v_gene: TRBV30
j_gene: TRBJ1-4
CDR3nt: TGTGCCTGGAGTGTACGGGGGCGTGTGGATGAAAAACTGTTTTTT
CDR3aa: CAWSVRGRVDEKLFF

abundance: -
d_gene: -
v_gene: TRBV5-1
j_gene: TRBJ1-1
CDR3nt: TGCGCCAGCAGCTTGGTTCCGGGAGGGGACACTGAAGCTTTCTTT
CDR3aa: CASSLVPGGDTEAFF

abundance: -
d_gene: -
v_gene: TRBV5-1
j_gene: TRBJ1-1
CDR3nt: TGCGCCAGCAGCTGGGGAGCGCAGGGGCAGAACACTGAAGCTTTCTTT
CDR3aa: CASSWGAQGQNTEAFF

abundance: few
d_gene: -
v_gene: TRBV2
j_gene: TRBJ2-7
CDR3nt: TGTGCCATGACAGCTTCTGACTCCTACGAGCAGTACTTC
CDR3aa: CAMTASDSYEQYF

abundance: few
d_gene: -
v_gene: TRBV29-1
j_gene: TRBJ2-7
CDR3nt: TGCAGCGTTGTGGGCCAGGGGCACTACGAGCAGTACTTC
CDR3aa: CSVVGQGHYEQYF

abundance: -
d_gene: -
v_gene: TRBV12-3/TRBV12-4
j_gene: TRBJ1-5
CDR3nt: TGTGCCAGCAGTTTAGGCCCCAATCAGCCCCAGCATTTT
CDR3aa: CASSLGPNQPQHF

abundance: -
d_gene: TRBD2
v_gene: TRBV10-2
j_gene: TRBJ2-7
CDR3nt: TGCGCCAGCAGTGTTGCTAGCGGCTACGAGCAGTACTTC
CDR3aa: CASSVASGYEQYF

abundance: -
d_gene: -
v_gene: TRBV19
j_gene: TRBJ2-7
CDR3nt: TGTGCCAGTAGCCGGGGCGACGAGCAGTACTTC
CDR3aa: CASSRGDEQYF

abundance: -
d_gene: -
v_gene: TRBV20-1
j_gene: TRBJ2-7
CDR3nt: TGCAGTGCTAGAGATCTGGGCAGGGACGAGCAGTACTTC
CDR3aa: CSARDLGRDEQYF

abundance: -
d_gene: TRBD1
v_gene: TRBV20-1
j_gene: TRBJ1-1
CDR3nt: TGCAGTGCTAGAGTTACGGGACAGAGTTTCTTT
CDR3aa: CSARVTGQSFF

abundance: many
d_gene: TRBD1
v_gene: TRBV16
j_gene: TRBJ1-5
CDR3nt: TGTGCCAGCAGCCAACATTGGATGACAGGGCTCCAGGGTCGTCAGCCCCAGCATTTT
CDR3aa: CASSQHWMTGLQGRQPQHF

abundance: -
d_gene: TRBD1
v_gene: TRBV7-3
j_gene: TRBJ1-2
CDR3nt: TGTGCCAGCAGCTTAGTAAGACAGGGGCCCTATGGCTACACCTTC
CDR3aa: CASSLVRQGPYGYTF

abundance: once
d_gene: -
v_gene: TRBV5-1
j_gene: TRBJ1-1
CDR3nt: TGCGCCAGCAGAAGGGGCCGACAGGACACTGAAGCTTTCTTT
CDR3aa: CASRRGRQDTEAFF

abundance: -
d_gene: -
v_gene: TRBV24-1
j_gene: TRBJ2-5
CDR3nt: TGTGCCACCAGTGATCCACAGGGTCCCGCAGAGACCCAGTACTTC
CDR3aa: CATSDPQGPAETQYF

abundance: -
d_gene: -
v_gene: TRBV2
j_gene: TRBJ1-6
CDR3nt: TGTGCCAGCAGTGAGAGGAGGGTTGATTCACCCCTCCACTTT
CDR3aa: CASSERRVDSPLHF

abundance: once
d_gene: -
v_gene: TRBV6-6
j_gene: TRBJ1-1
CDR3nt: TGTGCCAGCAGTTACTCGTTGGGGTGGGGAGACACTGAAGCTTTCTTT
CDR3aa: CASSYSLGWGDTEAFF

abundance: -
d_gene: -
v_gene: TRBV12-3/TRBV12-4
j_gene: TRBJ2-2
CDR3nt: TGTGCCAGCACCACCCGACGGACTGGGGAGCTGTTTTTT
CDR3aa: CASTTRRTGELFF

abundance: -
d_gene: -
v_gene: TRBV19
j_gene: TRBJ1-2
CDR3nt: TGTGCCAGTAGTACCCGGACGGGCAACTATGGCTACACCTTC
CDR3aa: CASSTRTGNYGYTF

abundance: few
d_gene: TRBD2
v_gene: TRBV29-1
j_gene: TRBJ2-3
CDR3nt: TGCAGCGTTGTACCAGCGGGGGCCACCACAGATACGCAGTATTTT
CDR3aa: CSVVPAGATTDTQYF

abundance: -
d_gene: -
v_gene: TRBV7-9
j_gene: TRBJ1-6
CDR3nt: TGTGCCAGTAGAGTCGGGGGGCTTCAATCACCCCTCCACTTT
CDR3aa: CASRVGGLQSPLHF

abundance: -
d_gene: -
v_gene: TRBV24-1
j_gene: TRBJ2-2
CDR3nt: TGTGCCACCAGTGACTCCGGGACACTCACCGGGGAGCTGTTTTTT
CDR3aa: CATSDSGTLTGELFF

abundance: once
d_gene: TRBD2
v_gene: TRBV20-1
j_gene: TRBJ2-7
CDR3nt: TGCAGTGCTAGTCCTAGCGGAACCTACGAGCAGTACTTC
CDR3aa: CSASPSGTYEQYF

abundance: -
d_gene: -
v_gene: TRBV2
j_gene: TRBJ2-7
CDR3nt: TGTGCCAGCAGCGAAAATACCTCCTACGAGCAGTACTTC
CDR3aa: CASSENTSYEQYF

abundance: -
d_gene: -
v_gene: TRBV29-1
j_gene: TRBJ1-2
CDR3nt: TGCAGCGCGGAGATGGGGGAAGGCTACACCTTC
CDR3aa: CSAEMGEGYTF

abundance: few
d_gene: -
v_gene: TRBV7-8
j_gene: TRBJ2-7
CDR3nt: TGTGCCAGCAGCACCACCTACGAGCAGTACTTC
CDR3aa: CASSTTYEQYF

abundance: -
d_gene: TRBD1
v_gene: TRBV20-1
j_gene: TRBJ2-6
CDR3nt: TGCAGTGCTAGAGATAGAGTGGGGACAGGGACATCTGGGGCCAACGCCCTGACTTTC
CDR3aa: CSARDRVGTGTSGANALTF

abundance: -
d_gene: TRBD1
v_gene: TRBV4-2
j_gene: TRBJ1-2
CDR3nt: TGTGCCAGCAGCCAATCCGGACAGGGGGCCTATGGCTACACCTTC
CDR3aa: CASSQSGQGAYGYTF

abundance: -
d_gene: -
v_gene: TRBV20-1
j_gene: TRBJ2-7
CDR3nt: TGCAGTGCCCGGGACACCCTCCCCGAGCAGTACTTC
CDR3aa: CSARDTLPEQYF

abundance: -
d_gene: TRBD1
v_gene: TRBV15
j_gene: TRBJ1-4
CDR3nt: TGTGCCACCAGCATTAGGACAGGGACCACGGGAAAACTGTTTTTT
CDR3aa: CATSIRTGTTGKLFF

abundance: -
d_gene: TRBD1
v_gene: TRBV7-2
j_gene: TRBJ1-1
CDR3nt: TGTGCCAGCAGCTGGAGACGGGACAGGGGAGTTTTCGACACTGAAGCTTTCTTT
CDR3aa: CASSWRRDRGVFDTEAFF